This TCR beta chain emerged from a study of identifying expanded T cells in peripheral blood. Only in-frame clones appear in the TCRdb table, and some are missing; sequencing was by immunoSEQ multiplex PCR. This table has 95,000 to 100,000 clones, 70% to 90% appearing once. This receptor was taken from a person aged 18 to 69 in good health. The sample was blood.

The CDR3 DNA reads TGTGCCAGCACCCATTCGGGAAGGGGTAGCGACGAGCAGTACTTC. Translating gives CASTHSGRGSDEQYF. The V call is TRBV6-5, the J call TRBJ2-7; D might be TRBD1 or TRBD2, each matching 5 bases. Looked up from germline, CDR1 is MNHEY and CDR2 is SVGAGI. The ends were cut back, 7 bases at V and 5 bases at J, with 21 bases in the middle. The CDR3 spans 15 residues.